Reported below is one T cell receptor beta chain. Antigen unknown. The data are from a study of post-analysis software for immune sequencing data. V was clipped by 5 bases and J by 3 bases, with 11 bases between them. Germline-derived CDR1 and CDR2 are LNHDA and SQIVND (reference sequence). This CDR3 spans 14 amino acids. Broader study findings: Compared against controls, patients with multiple sclerosis displayed significantly lower normalized Chao1 diversity. Compared with controls, patients had more of 4 to 6 TRBV segments, including TRBV5-6, TRBV5-1 and TRBV20-1.

TCR beta libraries were prepared from cDNA with unique molecular identifiers. TCRdb called the PCR reads again in MiXCR, with one record for every CDR3 protein. The table lists over 700,000 distinct CDR3 sequences, 25% to 30% of them singletons. The rearrangement joins TRBV19 to TRBJ2-1; D is ambiguous. The receptor was derived from a girl between 10 and 17 years old with multiple sclerosis. The sequenced sample was blood. The DNA for the CDR3 is TGTGCCAGTAGTCCCTCGAGTGACTACAATGAGCAGTTCTTC. Translating gives CASSPSSDYNEQFF.